The 4 T cell receptor beta chains below all came from one sample that was sequenced in a study of shared clonotypes between healthy human individuals. TCRdb keeps only in-frame clones here, not all; method: immunoSEQ multiplex PCR. The table lists roughly 760,000 clones, under 80% of them singletons. Sequencing was done on a sample of memory CD4+ T cells sorted from blood. Subset in this sample: CD45RA-negative fraction. The receptors were sampled from a woman in her 30s in good health.

V usage is TRBV30 and J usage is TRBJ1-2; possibly TRBD1 for D (6 bases). This CDR3 contains 12 residues. Trimming took off 3 bases at V and 8 bases at J, with 13 bases between the two ends. In germline, CDR1 is GTSNPN, CDR2 SVGIG (reference sequence). CDR3 nucleotides: TGTGCCTGGAGGATACAGGGCGAGGGCTACACCTTC. The encoded protein is CAWRIQGEGYTF.

The chain carries TRBV29-1 and TRBJ2-5; 10 nucleotides align to TRBD1. Germline CDR1 and CDR2: SQVTM and ANQGSEA. The junction had 11 bases not matched to a gene; V was cut back by 8 bases and J by 2 bases. The CDR3 runs 15 residues. The CDR3 loop is CSSTRRDRGQETQYF. As DNA, the CDR3 is TGCAGCTCAACTCGCCGGGACAGGGGACAAGAGACCCAGTACTTC.

This clone was counted a single time. This chain connects TRBV20-1 to TRBJ2-5; the D gene is possibly TRBD1 (5 bases). The germline gives CDR1 DFQATT, CDR2 SNEGSKA (reference sequence). V was cut by 7 bases and J by 4 bases, with 10 bases left in between. The CDR3 has 11 residues. The CDR3, as DNA: TGCAGTGGGACACTTTCAGAGACCCAGTACTTC. This codes for CSGTLSETQYF.

Regarding this clone: The same CDR3 arises from other DNA sequences in this sample as well. The V and J genes are TRBV5-1 and TRBJ1-1, with D perhaps matching TRBD1 (6 bases). Trimming took 1 base from V and 0 from J, leaving 10 bases between them. The germline gives CDR1 SGHRS, CDR2 YFSETQ. The CDR3 sequence is 15 residues long. The chain's CDR3 is CASSLSGQLNTEAFF. The CDR3 DNA sequence: TGCGCCAGCAGCTTGAGTGGACAGTTGAACACTGAAGCTTTCTTT.